This TCR beta chain was captured in a study of cytomegalovirus exposure and HLA in healthy donors. Broader study findings: A later analysis found that most CMV-associated TCR beta chains appeared HLA-restricted.

The germline CDR1 and CDR2 sequences are SGHRS and YFSETQ. V gave up 0 bases and J gave up 3 bases, with 15 bases separating them. This CDR3 has 16 residues. A note on this clone: The antigen is not known.

The PCR had 60 Vbeta and 13 Jbeta primers. Method: immunoSEQ multiplex PCR; TCRdb's copy keeps in-frame clones and lacks some. The sample contains some 140,000 clones, 79% of which appear only once. The J gene is TRBJ1-1, the V gene TRBV5-1; possibly TRBD1 for D (6 bases). The sequencing input was PBMCs. This TCR was sampled from a man aged 18 to 35 in good health and CMV-seronegative. The CDR3 loop reads CASSLVSGVSHTEAFF. CDR3 sequence (DNA): TGCGCCAGCAGCTTGGTGTCAGGGGTTTCGCACACTGAAGCTTTCTTT. Drawing the rest from reference TRBV5-1 and TRBJ1-1, the complete variable domain is KAGVTQTPRYLIKTRGQQVTLSCSPISGHRSVSWYQQTPGQGLQFLFEYFSETQRNKGNFPGRFSGRQFSNSRSEMNVSTLELGDSALYLCASSLVSGVSHTEAFFGQGTRLTVV.